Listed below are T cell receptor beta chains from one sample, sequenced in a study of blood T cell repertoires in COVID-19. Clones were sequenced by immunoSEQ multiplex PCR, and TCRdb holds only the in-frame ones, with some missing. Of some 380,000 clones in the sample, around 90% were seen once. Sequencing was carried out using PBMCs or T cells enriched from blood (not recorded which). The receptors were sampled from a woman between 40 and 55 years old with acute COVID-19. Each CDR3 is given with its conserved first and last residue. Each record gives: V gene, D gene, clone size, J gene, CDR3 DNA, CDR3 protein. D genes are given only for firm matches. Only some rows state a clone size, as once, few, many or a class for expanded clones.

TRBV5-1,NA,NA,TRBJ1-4,TGCGCCAGCAGCACAGACAGCGCAACTAATGAAAAACTGTTTTTT,CASSTDSATNEKLFF
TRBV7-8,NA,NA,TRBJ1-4,TGTGCCAGCAGCTTCAGGGCGACTAATGAAAAACTGTTTTTT,CASSFRATNEKLFF
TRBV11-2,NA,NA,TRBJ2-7,TGTGCCAGCAGCTTAGAGGCGGTGTCCTACGAGCAGTACTTC,CASSLEAVSYEQYF
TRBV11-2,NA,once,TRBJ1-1,TGTGCCAGCACCCTGGGGGGGGAAGCTTTCTTT,CASTLGGEAFF
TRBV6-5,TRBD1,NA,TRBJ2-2,TGTGCCAGCAGTTATAGGGGGCGCGGCACCGGGGAGCTGTTTTTT,CASSYRGRGTGELFF
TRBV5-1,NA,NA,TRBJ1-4,TGCGCCAGCAGCCTAGACAGGCGTAAACTGTTTTTT,CASSLDRRKLFF
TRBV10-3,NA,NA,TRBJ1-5,TGTGCCATCAGGGACCGAGGGGGATGGTGGGCCAATAATCAGCCCCAGCATTTT,CAIRDRGGWWANNQPQHF
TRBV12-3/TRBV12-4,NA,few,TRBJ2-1,TGTGCCAGCAGTGGGGGGGCGCAGGAGTTCTTC,CASSGGAQEFF
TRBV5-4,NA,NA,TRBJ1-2,TGTGCCAGCAGCAACGACAGGCGGCAGGTTCGCTACACCTTC,CASSNDRRQVRYTF
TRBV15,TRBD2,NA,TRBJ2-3,TGTGCCACCAGCCTAGCGGGGGCAACAGATACGCAGTATTTT,CATSLAGATDTQYF
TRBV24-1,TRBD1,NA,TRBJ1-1,TGTGCCACCAGTGACCATTCGACAGGGCCCACTGAAGCTTTCTTT,CATSDHSTGPTEAFF
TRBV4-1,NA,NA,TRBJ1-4,TGCGCCAGCAGCCAAGGGGCACCTGTCTATGAAAAACTGTTTTTT,CASSQGAPVYEKLFF
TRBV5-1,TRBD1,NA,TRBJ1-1,TGCGCCAGCAGCTCTAAGGAGGGACAGCAGGAGACTGAAGCTTTCTTT,CASSSKEGQQETEAFF
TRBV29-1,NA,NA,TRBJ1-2,TGCAGCGTGGGTACCTCACAGGCCTATGGCTACACCTTC,CSVGTSQAYGYTF
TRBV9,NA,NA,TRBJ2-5,TGTGCCAGCAGCGTACAGGGTAGAGAGACCCAGTACTTC,CASSVQGRETQYF
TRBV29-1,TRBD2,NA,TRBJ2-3,TGCAGCGCCAGCGGGCGGGGGGGCCCTGTGGATACGCAGTATTTT,CSASGRGGPVDTQYF
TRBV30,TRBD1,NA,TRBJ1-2,TGTGCCTGGAGTGAGACAGGGGGCGACTATGGCTACACCTTC,CAWSETGGDYGYTF
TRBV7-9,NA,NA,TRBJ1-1,TGTGCCAGCAGCTTAGTACCAGCGTACACTGAAGCTTTCTTT,CASSLVPAYTEAFF
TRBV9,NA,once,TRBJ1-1,TGTGCCAGCAGTGGACAGTTGAACACTGAAGCTTTCTTT,CASSGQLNTEAFF